This T cell receptor (beta chain) originates from a study of beta chain features in type 1 diabetes. Study-level findings and limits: Moderately but significantly shorter TCRB CDR3s were found in Type 1 diabetes patients in all four CD4+ subsets.

This clone was counted between two and nine times. The target antigen is unknown. What was sequenced were expressed TCRB transcripts, since all of the isolated RNA had been reverse transcribed. TCRdb keeps only in-frame clones here, not all; method: immunoSEQ multiplex PCR. In the table there are roughly 24,000 clones, roughly 69% of which are singletons. CDR3 size: 15 residues. CDR1 and CDR2 from the germline V gene are SGHTA and FQGNSA. V was pared by 10 bases and J by 1 base, with 6 bases of the junction left unmatched. V gene TRBV7-2 combines with J gene TRBJ2-1, with 11 bases lining up with TRBD2. This sequence was found in a man between 18 and 29 years old with type 1 diabetes. The specimen sequenced was Tregs from blood. CDR3 residues: CATRSGGASYNEQFF. The DNA of the CDR3 is TGTGCCACCCGTAGCGGGGGGGCGTCCTACAATGAGCAGTTCTTC.